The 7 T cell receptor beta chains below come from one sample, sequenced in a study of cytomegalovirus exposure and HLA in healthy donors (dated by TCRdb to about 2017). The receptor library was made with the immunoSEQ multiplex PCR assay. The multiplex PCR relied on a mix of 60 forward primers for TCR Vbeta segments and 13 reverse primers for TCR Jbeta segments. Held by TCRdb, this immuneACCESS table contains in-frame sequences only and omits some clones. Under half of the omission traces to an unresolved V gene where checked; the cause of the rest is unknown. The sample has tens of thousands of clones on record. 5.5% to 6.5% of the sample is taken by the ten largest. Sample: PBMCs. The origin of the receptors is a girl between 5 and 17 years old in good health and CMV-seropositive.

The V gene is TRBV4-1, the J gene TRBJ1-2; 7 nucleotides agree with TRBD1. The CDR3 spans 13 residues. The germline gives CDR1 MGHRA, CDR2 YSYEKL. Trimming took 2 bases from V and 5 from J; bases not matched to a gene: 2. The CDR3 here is CASSQPGQYGYTF. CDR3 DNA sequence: TGCGCCAGCAGCCAACCGGGACAGTATGGCTACACCTTC.

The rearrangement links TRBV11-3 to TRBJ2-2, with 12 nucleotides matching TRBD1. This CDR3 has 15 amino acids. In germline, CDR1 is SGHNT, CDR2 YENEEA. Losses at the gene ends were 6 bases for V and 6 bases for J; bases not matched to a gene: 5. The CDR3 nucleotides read TGTGCCAGCAGACCCGGGACAGGGGGCCCCGGGGAGCTGTTTTTT. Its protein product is CASRPGTGGPGELFF.

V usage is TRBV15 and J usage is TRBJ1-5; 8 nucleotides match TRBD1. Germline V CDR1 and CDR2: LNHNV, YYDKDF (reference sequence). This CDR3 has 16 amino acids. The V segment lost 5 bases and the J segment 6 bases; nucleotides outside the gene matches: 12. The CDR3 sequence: CATSPVPGQDRQPQHF. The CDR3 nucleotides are TGTGCCACCAGCCCCGTCCCGGGACAGGATCGTCAGCCCCAGCATTTT.

The CDR3 DNA is TGCGCCAGCAGCTTGGGACAGACCGATGGAGGCTACACCTTC. This sequence encodes CASSLGQTDGGYTF. The gene calls are TRBV5-1 and TRBJ1-2; a weak D match, TRBD1 (5 bases). This CDR3 region has 14 residues. The germline V gene encodes CDR1 SGHRS and CDR2 YFSETQ. V was pared by 0 bases and J by 8 bases, with 14 bases between.

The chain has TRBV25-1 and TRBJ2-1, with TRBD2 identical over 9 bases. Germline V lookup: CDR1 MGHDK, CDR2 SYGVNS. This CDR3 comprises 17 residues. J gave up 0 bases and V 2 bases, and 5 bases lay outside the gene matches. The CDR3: CASSEVDSGGSYNEQFF. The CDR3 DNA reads TGTGCCAGCAGTGAAGTCGATAGCGGGGGCTCCTACAATGAGCAGTTCTTC.

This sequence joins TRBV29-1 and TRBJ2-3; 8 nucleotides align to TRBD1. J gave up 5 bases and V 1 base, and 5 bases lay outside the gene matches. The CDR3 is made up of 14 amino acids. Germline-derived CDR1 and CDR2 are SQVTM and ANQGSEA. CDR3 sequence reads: CSVEVDRAGDTQYF. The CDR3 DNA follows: TGCAGCGTTGAAGTGGACAGGGCGGGAGATACGCAGTATTTT.

This CDR3 is CASSPGLVSYEQYF. The CDR3 DNA follows: TGTGCCAGCTCACCAGGACTAGTCTCCTACGAGCAGTACTTC. The chain joins TRBV18 to TRBJ2-7; 7 nucleotides match TRBD2. The CDR3 length is 14 residues. The germline CDR1 and CDR2 sequences are KGHSH and LQKENI. After removal of 2 bases from V and 0 bases from J, the junction contained 1 base not matched to a gene.